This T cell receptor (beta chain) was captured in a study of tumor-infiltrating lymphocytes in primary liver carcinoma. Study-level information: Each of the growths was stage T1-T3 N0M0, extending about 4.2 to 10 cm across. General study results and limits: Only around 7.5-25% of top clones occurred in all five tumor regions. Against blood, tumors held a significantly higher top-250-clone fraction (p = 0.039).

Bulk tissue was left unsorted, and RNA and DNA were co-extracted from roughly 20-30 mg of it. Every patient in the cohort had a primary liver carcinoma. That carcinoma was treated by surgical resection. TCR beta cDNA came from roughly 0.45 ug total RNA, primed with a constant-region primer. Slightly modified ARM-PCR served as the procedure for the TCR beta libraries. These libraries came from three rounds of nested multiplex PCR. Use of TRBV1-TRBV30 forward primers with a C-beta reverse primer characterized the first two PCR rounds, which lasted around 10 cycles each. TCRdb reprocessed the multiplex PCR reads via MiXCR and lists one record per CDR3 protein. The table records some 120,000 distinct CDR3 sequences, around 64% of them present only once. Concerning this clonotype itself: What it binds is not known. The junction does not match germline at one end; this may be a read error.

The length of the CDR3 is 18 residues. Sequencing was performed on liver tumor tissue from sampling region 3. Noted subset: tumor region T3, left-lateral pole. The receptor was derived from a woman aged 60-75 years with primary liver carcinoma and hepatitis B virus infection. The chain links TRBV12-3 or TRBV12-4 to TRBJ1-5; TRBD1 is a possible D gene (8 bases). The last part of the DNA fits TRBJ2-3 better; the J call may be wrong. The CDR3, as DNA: TGCGCCAGCACCTTATTCTTAGGACAGGGAGGGTTTGATCAGCCCCAGTATTTT. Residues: CASTLFLGQGGFDQPQYF.